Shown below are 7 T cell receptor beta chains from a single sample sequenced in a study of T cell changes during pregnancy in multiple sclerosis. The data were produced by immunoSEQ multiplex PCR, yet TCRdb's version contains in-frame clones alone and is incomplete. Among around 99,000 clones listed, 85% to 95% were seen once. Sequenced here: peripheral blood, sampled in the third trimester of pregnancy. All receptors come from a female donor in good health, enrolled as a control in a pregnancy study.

The CDR3 DNA reads TGTGCCAGCAGATCGCAGGGGGGCTACGAGCAGTACTTC. Residues: CASRSQGGYEQYF. V is TRBV6-5 and J is TRBJ2-7; tentatively, D is TRBD1 (7 bases). The length of the CDR3 is 13 residues. V was cut by 6 bases and J by 3 bases, with 12 bases left in between. Germline CDR1 and CDR2: MNHEY and SVGAGI.

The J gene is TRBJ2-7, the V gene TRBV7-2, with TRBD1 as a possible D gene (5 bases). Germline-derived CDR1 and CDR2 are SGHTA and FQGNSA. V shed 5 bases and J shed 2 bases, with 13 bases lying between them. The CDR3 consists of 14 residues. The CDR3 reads CASSEGAVAYEQYF. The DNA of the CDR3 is TGTGCCAGCAGCGAAGGGGCGGTAGCCTACGAGCAGTACTTC.

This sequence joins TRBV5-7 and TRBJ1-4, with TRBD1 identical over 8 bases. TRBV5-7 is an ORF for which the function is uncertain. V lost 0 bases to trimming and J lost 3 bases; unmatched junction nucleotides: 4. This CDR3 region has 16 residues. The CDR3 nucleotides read TGTGCCAGCAGCTTGGCAGGGGGCCCGCCTAATGAAAAACTGTTTTTT. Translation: CASSLAGGPPNEKLFF.

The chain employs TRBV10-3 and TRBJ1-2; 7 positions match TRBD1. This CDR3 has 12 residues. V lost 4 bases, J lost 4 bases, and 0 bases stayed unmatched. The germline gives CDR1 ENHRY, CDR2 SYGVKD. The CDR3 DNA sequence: TGTGCCATCAGTGGGGACAGCTATGGCTACACCTTC. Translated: CAISGDSYGYTF.

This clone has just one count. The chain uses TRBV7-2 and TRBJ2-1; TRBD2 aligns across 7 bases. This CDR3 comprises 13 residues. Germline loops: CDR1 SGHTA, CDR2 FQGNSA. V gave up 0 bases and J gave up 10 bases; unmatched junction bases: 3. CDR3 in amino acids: CASSLAETSEQFF. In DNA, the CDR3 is TGTGCCAGCAGCTTAGCGGAGACTAGCGAGCAGTTCTTC. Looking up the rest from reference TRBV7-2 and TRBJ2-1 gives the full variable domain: GAGVSQSPSNKVTEKGKDVELRCDPISGHTALYWYRQSLGQGLEFLIYFQGNSAPDKSGLPSDRFSAERTGGSVSTLTIQRTQQEDSAVYLCASSLAETSEQFFGPGTRLTVL.

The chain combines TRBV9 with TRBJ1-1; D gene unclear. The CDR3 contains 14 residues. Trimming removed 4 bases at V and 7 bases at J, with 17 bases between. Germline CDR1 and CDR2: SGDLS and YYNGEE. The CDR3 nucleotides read TGTGCCAGCAGCCTCGGGAGAACTGACATTGAAGCTTTCTTT. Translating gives CASSLGRTDIEAFF.

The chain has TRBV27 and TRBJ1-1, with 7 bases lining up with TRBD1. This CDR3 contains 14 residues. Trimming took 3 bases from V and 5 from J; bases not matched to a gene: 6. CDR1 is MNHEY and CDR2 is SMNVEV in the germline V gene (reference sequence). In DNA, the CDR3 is TGTGCCAGCAGTTTCTCCGACAGGGCAACTGAAGCTTTCTTT. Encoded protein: CASSFSDRATEAFF.